This entry lists 31 T cell receptor beta chains sequenced from one sample in a study of glioma-infiltrating T cells. TCR alpha and beta CDR3 regions were amplified from RNA using iRepertoire nested multiplex PCR. MiXCR was run by TCRdb on the multiplex PCR reads, yielding one entry per CDR3 protein. The repertoire holds around 180,000 distinct CDR3 sequences, with roughly two fifths as singletons. Sequencing input: glioma tissue, nonneoplastic brain tissue, or PBMCs (not recorded which). The receptors here all came from a human donor with low-grade glioma or glioblastoma, undergoing nonglioma brain surgery, or in good health (not recorded which).

Details on this clonotype: This may be a read error: a much more frequent sequence differs by one nucleotide. The chain uses TRBV3-1 and TRBJ2-3; the D is unclear. The CDR3 covers 12 residues. Looked up from germline, CDR1 is LGHDT and CDR2 is YNNKEL (reference sequence). CDR3 bases: TGTGCCAGCAGCCAAGTGGAAGATACGAAGTATTTT. This codes for CASSQVEDTKYF.

The rearrangement uses TRBV2 and TRBJ2-7, with D uncertain. Germline values: CDR1 SNHLY, CDR2 FYNNEI. The CDR3 contains 14 residues. The V gene lost 2 bases and the J gene lost 2 bases, with 10 bases spanning the gap. In nucleotides, the CDR3 is TGTGCCAGCAGTGAATCCCCGGCCCCCTACGAGCAGTACTTC. It yields the protein CASSESPAPYEQYF.

This clonotype was detected many times. The rearrangement uses TRBV20-1 and TRBJ2-2, with 7 nucleotides matching TRBD2. There are 12 residues in the CDR3. After removal of 7 bases from V and 1 base from J, the junction contained 0 bases not matched to a gene. Germline loops: CDR1 DFQATT, CDR2 SNEGSKA (reference sequence). The CDR3 DNA reads as TGCAGTGTAGCGGGGAACACCGGGGAGCTGTTTTTT. Its protein product is CSVAGNTGELFF.

This clonotype has ten or more counts. One end of the junction does not line up with germline, which may come from a read error. The chain has TRBV28 and TRBJ1-2; TRBD1 matches 7 bases. The length of the CDR3 is 9 residues. The V gene's germline CDR1 is MDHEN and CDR2 SYDVKM. DNA for the CDR3: TGTGCCAGCAACCTCGGGACAGACTTC. Residues: CASNLGTDF.

This clonotype was counted only a few times. The chain is built from TRBV12-3 or TRBV12-4 and TRBJ1-1; tentative D call: TRBD1 (5 bases). Trimming removed 3 bases at V and 8 bases at J, with 13 bases between. The CDR3 is made up of 13 amino acids. The CDR3 DNA reads as TGTGCCAGCAGTTTTGTCCAAACAGGAGAAGCTTTCTTT. Translated: CASSFVQTGEAFF.

This clonotype was detected ten times or more. The CDR3: CASSLKGQGYEQYF. In DNA, the CDR3 is TGTGCCAGCAGTTTAAAGGGACAGGGTTACGAGCAGTACTTC. The rearrangement uses TRBV27 and TRBJ2-7; 9 bases fit TRBD1. This CDR3 is built from 14 residues. The germline V gene has CDR1 MNHEY and CDR2 SMNVEV (reference sequence). V was pared by 2 bases and J by 4 bases, with 3 bases of the junction left unmatched.

V is TRBV11-2 and J is TRBJ1-4; D is unresolved. CDR1 is SGHAT, CDR2 FQNNGV, per germline. The CDR3 has 15 amino acids. V dropped 1 base and J dropped 5 bases, with 11 bases sitting between them. The CDR3 DNA is TGTGCCAGCAGCTTAGTTTCTGCAGCAAATGAAAAACTGTTTTTT. This codes for CASSLVSAANEKLFF. Variable domain in full (rest from reference TRBV11-2 and TRBJ1-4): EAGVAQSPRYKIIEKRQSVAFWCNPISGHATLYWYQQILGQGPKLLIQFQNNGVVDDSQLPKDRFSAERLKGVDSTLKIQPAKLEDSAVYLCASSLVSAANEKLFFGSGTQLSVL.

Concerning this clonotype: A much larger clone is a single base away; this may be a read error. The chain employs TRBV7-9 and TRBJ2-7; a weak D match, TRBD2 (6 bases). This CDR3 has 14 residues. Germline V CDR1 and CDR2: SEHNR, FQNEAQ (reference sequence). In nucleotides, the CDR3 is TGTGCCAGCAGCTTAGGCGGGATCGCCTACAAGCAGTACTTC. Amino acids: CASSLGGIAYKQYF.

There are a few counts of this clonotype. This sequence may be a read error, since a much larger clone differs from it by one base. The chain carries TRBV28 and TRBJ1-5; D not resolved. The germline V gene encodes CDR1 MDHEN and CDR2 SYDVKM. CDR3 length: 15 residues. Trimming took off 2 bases at V and 5 bases at J, with 13 bases between the two ends. CDR3 sequence (DNA): TGTGCCAGCAGTTTACGGTGGTGGGGTGATCAGCCCCAGCATTTT. It yields the protein CASSLRWWGDQPQHF.

This clonotype was recorded many times. V usage is TRBV27 and J usage is TRBJ2-7, with D tentatively TRBD2 (6 bases). From germline, CDR1 is MNHEY and CDR2 SMNVEV (reference sequence). The V gene lost 3 bases and the J gene lost 0 bases, with 9 bases spanning the gap. The CDR3 runs to 14 residues. CDR3 protein: CASSFLADSYEQYF. In DNA form, the CDR3 reads TGTGCCAGCAGTTTTTTAGCGGACTCCTACGAGCAGTACTTC.

Note on this clonotype: A clone one base away is much larger, so this may be a read error. V usage is TRBV3-1 and J usage is TRBJ1-1; D remains ambiguous. CDR3 length: 11 residues. Between the trimmed V and J ends, which lost 5 bases and 8 bases, there was a span of 9 bases. Germline CDR1 LGHDT, CDR2 YNNKEL (reference sequence). In DNA, the CDR3 is TGTGCCAGCAGCGAAGCCGGCGAAGCTTTCTTT. Translated: CASSEAGEAFF.

This clonotype was seen repeatedly, ten times or more. The chain carries TRBV20-1 and TRBJ1-1; D perhaps matches TRBD1 (5 bases). The ends were cut back, 2 bases at V and 6 bases at J, with 10 bases in the middle. The CDR3 is made up of 12 amino acids. The germline V gene encodes CDR1 DFQATT and CDR2 SNEGSKA (reference sequence). The CDR3 loop is CSARRGFSEAFF. CDR3 sequence (DNA): TGCAGTGCTAGAAGGGGTTTCTCTGAAGCTTTCTTT.

Turning to this clonotype: This may stem from a read error, because a much larger clone lies one nucleotide away. The chain combines TRBV20-1 with TRBJ2-7, with D hard to call. The CDR3 loop spans 12 amino acids. Germline CDR1 reads DFQATT; CDR2 reads SNEGSKA (reference sequence). Trimming removed 5 bases at V and 3 bases at J, with 11 bases between. CDR3 region: CSAYSLSYEQYF. The CDR3 DNA follows: TGCAGTGCTTATAGCCTTAGCTACGAGCAGTACTTC.

Turning to this clonotype: The junction departs from germline at one end; a sequencing error may be responsible. The chain uses TRBV6-2 or TRBV6-3 and TRBJ1-2; D gene uncertain. Germline lookup yields CDR1 MNHEY and CDR2 SVGEGT. The CDR3 extends over 13 amino acids. CDR3 loop: CASSNSSYYGYTF. The CDR3 coding sequence is TGTGCCAGCAGTAACTCCTCGTATTATGGCTACACGTTC.

On this clonotype: One end of the junction is discordant with germline, which a read error may explain. The chain uses TRBV6-2 or TRBV6-3 and TRBJ2-1, with 9 positions matching TRBD2. The CDR3 runs to 15 residues. The V gene's germline CDR1 is MNHEY and CDR2 SVGEGT. The CDR3 bases are TGTGCCAGCTCCGGTGGGCGGGAGGGGCTTAATGAGCATTTCTTC. It specifies CASSGGREGLNEHFF.

As for this clonotype: Just one base apart from a much larger clone, this may be a read error. This chain links TRBV2 with TRBJ1-1, with D maybe TRBD1 (5 bases). This CDR3 region has 14 residues. The germline CDR1 and CDR2 sequences are SNHLY and FYNNEI. The CDR3 nucleotides read TGTGCCAGCGGGGCCACCAGGTTCAGCGCTGAAGATTTCTTT. This gives the protein CASGATRFSAEDFF.

With respect to this clonotype: A much bigger clone sits one base away, suggesting this may be a read error. The CDR3 protein is CASTKRFSSYEQYF. The CDR3 nucleotides are TGTGCCAGCACAAAGCGGTTTTCATCCTACGAGCAGTACTTC. The chain uses TRBV6-6 and TRBJ2-7; a possible D gene is TRBD2 (5 bases). V lost 7 bases to trimming and J lost 1 base, with 14 bases between them. Germline V gene lookup returns CDR1 MNHNY and CDR2 SVGAGI (reference sequence). The CDR3 runs to 14 residues.

The J gene is TRBJ2-7, the V gene TRBV7-9; D not certain. Trimming left V 3 bases short and J 4 bases short, with 10 bases between. The CDR3 runs to 13 residues. Germline V gives CDR1 SEHNR, CDR2 FQNEAQ (reference sequence). The CDR3 DNA follows: TGTGCCAGCAGCTTTTTCGGTGGGTACGAGCAGTACTTC. Its translation is CASSFFGGYEQYF.

The V call is TRBV30, the J call TRBJ1-5, with 9 nucleotides matching TRBD1. The CDR3 is 14 residues long. Germline V CDR1 and CDR2: GTSNPN, SVGIG (reference sequence). The junction had 4 bases not matched to a gene; V was cut back by 2 bases and J by 5 bases. The CDR3 DNA follows: TGTGCCTGGAGTCGGGGACAGGGATATCAGCCCCAGCATTTT. It yields the protein CAWSRGQGYQPQHF.

The chain employs TRBV6-1 and TRBJ2-6; possible D gene TRBD2, 5 bases. This CDR3 comprises 16 residues. Germline V lookup: CDR1 MNHNS, CDR2 SASEGT. Trimming stripped 7 bases from V and 0 bases from J, with 13 bases between. The CDR3 is CASTQTGSSGANVLTF. CDR3 DNA: TGTGCCAGCACCCAAACGGGGAGCTCTGGGGCCAACGTCCTGACTTTC.

This clonotype showed up many times. This chain uses TRBV28 with TRBJ2-7, with 9 bases fitting TRBD1. Germline V gene sequence: CDR1 MDHEN, CDR2 SYDVKM. The CDR3 is 14 amino acids. V was clipped by 4 bases and J by 3 bases; unmatched bases: 4. The CDR3 region is CASSSGTGIYEQYF. CDR3 nucleotides: TGTGCCAGCAGTTCCGGGACAGGGATCTACGAGCAGTACTTC.

This clonotype has a count of ten or more. J is TRBJ2-7 and V is TRBV4-1, with 7 nucleotides matching TRBD2. The V and J ends lost 1 base and 6 bases, in that order; junction bases with no gene match: 3. CDR1 and CDR2 from the germline V gene are MGHRA and YSYEKL. The CDR3 is 13 residues long. The CDR3 nucleotides are TGCGCCAGCAGCCAAGTCTTAGCGGGCGAGCAGTACTTC. As protein: CASSQVLAGEQYF.

The table lists this clonotype with a few counts. J is TRBJ2-3 and V is TRBV7-2, with a possible D match to TRBD2 (6 bases). There are 16 residues in the CDR3. V lost 1 base and J 4 bases, leaving 15 bases between the germline ends. The germline CDR1 and CDR2 sequences are SGHTA and FQGNSA. The CDR3 sequence: CASSLVGGNPPDTQYF. Written as DNA, the CDR3 is TGTGCCAGCAGCTTAGTCGGCGGGAACCCTCCAGATACGCAGTATTTT. The entire variable domain, with the rest obtained from reference TRBV7-2 and TRBJ2-3, is as follows: GAGVSQSPSNKVTEKGKDVELRCDPISGHTALYWYRQSLGQGLEFLIYFQGNSAPDKSGLPSDRFSAERTGGSVSTLTIQRTQQEDSAVYLCASSLVGGNPPDTQYFGPGTRLTVL.

For the CDR3, the DNA is TGCAGCGCACGCAGGAACACTGAAGCTTTCTTT. This translates into CSARRNTEAFF. The chain joins TRBV29-1 to TRBJ1-1; D uncertain. This CDR3 is 11 amino acids long. The germline gives CDR1 SQVTM, CDR2 ANQGSEA. V was cut by 7 bases and J by 1 base, with 7 bases left in between.

In the case of this clonotype: A read error may be the cause here, since a much bigger clone is one base away. The chain combines TRBV28 with TRBJ1-2; TRBD1 matches 7 bases. The germline gives CDR1 MDHEN, CDR2 SYDVKM. CDR3 length: 14 residues. The V segment lost 9 bases and the J segment 7 bases; nucleotides outside the gene matches: 14. CDR3 coding DNA: TGTGCCAGAAGTCCCCCTCACAACAGGGGTGGCTACACCTTC. Amino acids: CARSPPHNRGGYTF.

Points on this clonotype: Given a much more abundant clone one base away, this may be a read error. In DNA form, the CDR3 reads TGCAGAGTATCCGGGACAGGGAGGGATGAGCAGTTCTTC. Its protein is CRVSGTGRDEQFF. The V gene is TRBV29-1, the J gene TRBJ2-1, with 9 nucleotides matching TRBD1. Germline V gene lookup returns CDR1 SQVTM and CDR2 ANQGSEA. The CDR3 consists of 13 residues.

On this clonotype: A read error may explain this, as a much larger clone is one base away. The chain is built from TRBV3-1 and TRBJ2-3; D is possibly TRBD1 or TRBD2 (5 bases each). CDR1 and CDR2 (germline): LGHDT, YNNKEL (reference sequence). Between the trimmed V and J ends, which lost 6 bases and 6 bases, there was a span of 16 bases. The CDR3 has 14 amino acids. As DNA, the CDR3 is TGTGCCAGCAGACGCACCGGGACCGAGGATACGCAGTATTTT. Translating gives CASRRTGTEDTQYF.

With respect to this clonotype: Being one base from a much bigger clone, this may be a read error. The V call is TRBV18, the J call TRBJ1-3, with D possibly being TRBD1 (6 bases). Trimming removed 5 bases from V and 0 bases from J, with 14 bases in between. There are 16 residues in the CDR3. CDR1 KGHSH and CDR2 LQKENI come from the germline V gene. CDR3 in DNA: TGTGCCAGCTCAACACGGGGGCAAGGCTCTGGAAACACCATATATTTT. Its translation: CASSTRGQGSGNTIYF.

V gene TRBV10-3 combines with J gene TRBJ1-2; TRBD1 aligns across 7 bases. The CDR3 is 12 amino acids. V was pared by 4 bases and J by 8 bases, with 4 bases of the junction left unmatched. CDR1 is ENHRY and CDR2 is SYGVKD in the germline V gene. CDR3 region: CAISGGDRGYTF. The CDR3 region has the DNA TGTGCCATCAGTGGGGGGGACAGAGGCTACACCTTC.

Remarks on this clonotype: A read error may explain this, as a much larger clone is one base away. The chain has TRBV11-2 and TRBJ1-1; D gene ambiguous. Germline CDR1 SGHAT, CDR2 FQNNGV. This CDR3 comprises 13 residues. Here the CDR3 reads CASSLRPRAEALF. CDR3 sequence (DNA): TGTGCCAGCAGCTTAAGGCCGAGGGCTGAAGCTTTATTT.

Points on this clonotype: Since a much larger clone is just one base distant, this may be a read error. The chain recombines TRBV2 with TRBJ1-2, with a possible D match to TRBD1 (5 bases). The germline V gene encodes CDR1 SNHLY and CDR2 FYNNEI. With 6 bases removed from V and 5 bases from J, the gap between germline ends came to 13 bases. The CDR3 is made up of 13 amino acids. The CDR3: CASRGKGTYGYTF. In DNA, the CDR3 is TGTGCCAGCAGAGGGAAGGGGACTTATGGCTACACCTTC.